Listed below are T cell receptor beta chains from one sample, sequenced in a study of blood T cell repertoires in COVID-19. TCRdb's copy holds only in-frame clones and misses some; the assay was immunoSEQ multiplex PCR. This table holds roughly 90,000 clones, 85% found once. Sequencing was carried out using peripheral blood. These receptor sequences come from a man older than 75 with acute or convalescent COVID-19. Each CDR3 is given with its conserved first and last residue. Fields, in order: clone size, J gene, V gene, D gene, CDR3 protein, CDR3 DNA. D genes are given only for firm matches. Clone size is shown for a subset of rows, as once, few, many or a class of expanded clone.

.,TRBJ2-7,TRBV5-1,TRBD1,CASSLRGQGSPRYPEQYF,TGCGCCAGCAGCTTGCGTGGACAGGGGAGTCCCCGGTATCCCGAGCAGTACTTC
.,TRBJ2-7,TRBV24-1,.,CATSGSGYEQYF,TGTGCCACCAGCGGCAGCGGGTACGAGCAGTACTTC
once,TRBJ1-5,TRBV7-2,.,CASSLGFRQPQHF,TGTGCCAGCAGCTTAGGGTTCCGGCAGCCCCAGCATTTT
.,TRBJ2-1,TRBV11-2,.,CASSQRGGEQFF,TGTGCCAGCAGCCAGCGTGGGGGGGAGCAGTTCTTC
.,TRBJ2-3,TRBV5-1,TRBD2,CASTPSGSRTDTQYF,TGCGCCAGCACCCCTAGCGGGAGTAGAACAGATACGCAGTATTTT
.,TRBJ2-3,TRBV19,.,CASSIDRGFRDTQYF,TGTGCCAGTAGTATAGATCGCGGGTTTCGGGATACGCAGTATTTT
.,TRBJ1-3,TRBV5-1,.,CASSFSTDSGNTIYF,TGCGCCAGCAGCTTCTCTACAGACTCTGGAAACACCATATATTTT
.,TRBJ1-2,TRBV7-2,TRBD1,CASSPGQRQVYGYTF,TGTGCCAGCAGCCCGGGACAGCGGCAGGTCTATGGCTACACCTTC
few,TRBJ1-1,TRBV27,TRBD1,CASSQNQGQISEAFF,TGTGCCAGCAGCCAAAATCAGGGACAGATATCAGAAGCTTTCTTT
once,TRBJ1-5,TRBV19,TRBD1,CASSLGTGSFQPQHF,TGTGCCAGTAGCCTAGGGACAGGGTCCTTTCAGCCCCAGCATTTT
once,TRBJ2-2,TRBV5-6,TRBD1,CASSLGWTGLRDTGELFF,TGTGCCAGCAGCTTGGGGTGGACAGGTTTGAGGGACACCGGGGAGCTGTTTTTT
.,TRBJ2-7,TRBV5-1,TRBD2,CASSLEAGTEQYF,TGCGCCAGCAGCTTGGAAGCGGGAACCGAGCAGTACTTC
.,TRBJ1-2,TRBV30,TRBD1,CAWRITGTGGGGYTF,TGTGCCTGGAGGATCACGGGGACAGGGGGTGGAGGCTACACCTTC
.,TRBJ2-1,TRBV7-3,TRBD2,CASSFLAGGPRGEQFF,TGTGCCAGCAGCTTCTTAGCGGGAGGGCCTCGAGGGGAGCAGTTCTTC
.,TRBJ2-6,TRBV5-1,TRBD1,CASSLMGQQTSGANVLTF,TGCGCCAGCAGCTTGATGGGACAGCAAACCTCTGGGGCCAACGTCCTGACTTTC
.,TRBJ1-4,TRBV19,TRBD1,CATETRQGVGEKLFF,TGTGCCACTGAAACCCGACAGGGGGTCGGTGAAAAACTGTTTTTT
.,TRBJ2-2,TRBV4-2,TRBD2,CASSQELAANTGELFF,TGTGCCAGCAGCCAAGAGCTAGCGGCGAACACCGGGGAGCTGTTTTTT
.,TRBJ2-7,TRBV28,TRBD2,CASSLSRASGAYEQYF,TGTGCCAGCAGCCTCTCCCGTGCTAGCGGGGCCTACGAGCAGTACTTC
.,TRBJ2-1,TRBV5-1,.,CASSPEQVRVDEQFF,TGCGCCAGCAGCCCAGAACAGGTTAGGGTCGATGAGCAGTTCTTC
.,TRBJ2-3,TRBV4-2,TRBD2,CASTRTSGSTDTQYF,TGTGCCAGCACCCGGACTAGCGGGAGCACAGATACGCAGTATTTT
.,TRBJ1-3,TRBV4-1,.,CASSPAGGGWGNTIYF,TGCGCCAGCAGCCCTGCTGGTGGGGGGTGGGGAAACACCATATATTTT
.,TRBJ1-2,TRBV28,.,CASLKSTGVGGYTF,TGTGCCAGCCTCAAATCCACCGGGGTTGGTGGCTACACCTTC
.,TRBJ1-2,TRBV11-2,.,CASSLDLGGGIQNYGYTF,TGTGCCAGCAGCTTAGACCTCGGGGGTGGCATCCAAAACTATGGCTACACCTTC
.,TRBJ2-5,TRBV3-1/TRBV3-2,TRBD2,CASSLRRLAFQTETQYF,TGTGCCAGCAGCCTCCGGCGACTAGCCTTTCAAACAGAGACCCAGTACTTC
.,TRBJ2-7,TRBV27,.,CASSGGRGRGSYEQYF,TGTGCCAGCAGTGGGGGGCGGGGGCGAGGTTCCTACGAGCAGTACTTC
.,TRBJ2-7,TRBV18,.,CASSPLSQGSRGEQYF,TGTGCCAGCTCACCATTGAGTCAGGGGTCCCGCGGGGAGCAGTACTTC
.,TRBJ1-5,TRBV27,TRBD1,CASSFSSGTEHRQPQHF,TGTGCCAGCAGTTTTAGTTCGGGGACAGAACATAGACAGCCCCAGCATTTT
few,TRBJ1-1,TRBV7-8,.,CASSSRTANTEAFF,TGTGCCAGCAGCTCCCGGACAGCTAACACTGAAGCTTTCTTT
.,TRBJ2-1,TRBV10-1,TRBD2,CASSGGLAVTDEQFF,TGCGCCAGCAGTGGAGGGCTAGCGGTGACGGATGAGCAGTTCTTC
.,TRBJ2-2,TRBV10-3,.,CAISESRPAGELFF,TGTGCCATCAGTGAGTCGCGCCCGGCCGGGGAGCTGTTTTTT
.,TRBJ1-2,TRBV10-3,.,CAIRDSNYGYTF,TGTGCCATCAGAGACTCTAACTATGGCTACACCTTC
.,TRBJ1-3,TRBV5-8,TRBD1,CASSAQGARGNTIYF,TGTGCCAGCAGCGCACAGGGGGCGCGGGGAAACACCATATATTTT
.,TRBJ2-2,TRBV4-3,TRBD2,CASSQDLALAGGYTGELFF,TGCGCCAGCAGCCAAGATTTGGCACTAGCGGGAGGGTATACCGGGGAGCTGTTTTTT
.,TRBJ1-1,TRBV7-9,.,CASSLDPGSTEAFF,TGTGCCAGCAGCTTAGATCCGGGGAGCACTGAAGCTTTCTTT
.,TRBJ2-2,TRBV6-5,.,CASSYITGSSGELFF,TGTGCCAGCAGTTACATTACAGGGTCGTCCGGGGAGCTGTTTTTT
.,TRBJ2-3,TRBV11-2,.,CASSLRGAADTQYF,TGTGCCAGCAGCTTACGGGGGGCCGCAGATACGCAGTATTTT
few,TRBJ1-5,TRBV6-6,.,CASSYSGHPHQPQHF,TGTGCCAGCAGTTACTCTGGACACCCTCATCAGCCCCAGCATTTT
.,TRBJ2-7,TRBV15,TRBD2,CATSTLAGGDPEQYF,TGTGCCACCAGCACCCTAGCGGGAGGGGATCCCGAGCAGTACTTC
.,TRBJ2-5,TRBV6-5,.,CASSYSAGETQYF,TGTGCCAGCAGTTACTCGGCGGGGGAGACCCAGTACTTC
.,TRBJ2-5,TRBV27,TRBD1,CASSLRATGSAGTQYF,TGTGCCAGCAGTTTACGGGCGACAGGGTCCGCGGGGACCCAGTACTTC
.,TRBJ1-2,TRBV27,.,CASSLEGRGYGYTF,TGTGCCAGCAGTTTAGAGGGAAGAGGCTATGGCTACACCTTC
.,TRBJ2-7,TRBV5-6,.,CASSRTVEQYF,TGTGCCAGCAGCCGGACAGTCGAGCAGTACTTC
.,TRBJ2-7,TRBV30,.,CAWSGTPYEQYF,TGTGCCTGGTCCGGGACTCCCTACGAGCAGTACTTC
.,TRBJ2-1,TRBV5-1,TRBD2,CASTLSGGDEQFF,TGCGCCAGCACCCTCTCGGGAGGCGATGAGCAGTTCTTC
.,TRBJ2-3,TRBV7-9,.,CASRASTDTQYF,TGTGCCAGCAGGGCTAGCACAGATACGCAGTATTTT
.,TRBJ2-2,TRBV18,.,CASSPRRDLTGELFF,TGTGCCAGCTCACCTCGCCGGGATCTCACCGGGGAGCTGTTTTTT